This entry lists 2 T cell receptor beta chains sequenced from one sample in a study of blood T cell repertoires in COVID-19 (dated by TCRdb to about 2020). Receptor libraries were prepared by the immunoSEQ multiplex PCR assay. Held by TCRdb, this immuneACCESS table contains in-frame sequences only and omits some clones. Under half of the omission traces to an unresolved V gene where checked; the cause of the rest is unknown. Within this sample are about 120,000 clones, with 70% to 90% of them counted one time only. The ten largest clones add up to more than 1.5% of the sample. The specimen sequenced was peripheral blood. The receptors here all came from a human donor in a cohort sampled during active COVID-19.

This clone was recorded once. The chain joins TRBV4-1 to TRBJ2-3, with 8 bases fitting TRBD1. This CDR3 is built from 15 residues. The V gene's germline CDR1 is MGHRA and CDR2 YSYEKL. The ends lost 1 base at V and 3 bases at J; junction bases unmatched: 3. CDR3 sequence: CASSQGTGRTDTQYF. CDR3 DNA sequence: TGCGCCAGCAGCCAAGGGACAGGGCGGACAGATACGCAGTATTTT.

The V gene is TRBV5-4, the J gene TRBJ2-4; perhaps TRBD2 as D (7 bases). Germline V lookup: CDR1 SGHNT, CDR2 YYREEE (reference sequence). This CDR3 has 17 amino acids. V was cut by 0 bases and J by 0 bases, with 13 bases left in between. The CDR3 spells CASSLAGGRAAKNIQYF. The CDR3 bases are TGTGCCAGCAGCTTGGCCGGGGGGCGTGCAGCCAAAAACATTCAGTACTTC. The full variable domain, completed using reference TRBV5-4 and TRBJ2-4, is ETGVTQSPTHLIKTRGQQVTLRCSSQSGHNTVSWYQQALGQGPQFIFQYYREEENGRGNFPPRFSGLQFPNYSSELNVNALELDDSALYLCASSLAGGRAAKNIQYFGAGTRLSVL.